Sequencing of this T cell receptor beta chain was carried out in a study of cytomegalovirus exposure and HLA in healthy donors. Trimming cost V 11 bases and J 1 base, with 12 bases left between them. CDR1 SNHLY and CDR2 FYNNEI come from the germline V gene. This CDR3 region has 12 residues. The count of this clone is one. Assay used: immunoSEQ multiplex PCR; TCRdb lists only in-frame clones, some missing. The table has more than 300,000 clones, around 86% seen once. The chain uses TRBV2 and TRBJ2-7; TRBD1 might be the D (6 bases). The clonotype comes from a woman under 30 in good health and CMV-seronegative. The sample taken for sequencing was PBMCs. Written as DNA, the CDR3 is TGTGCCGTCCGGCAGGGGTCCTACGAGCAGTACTTC. Its protein is CAVRQGSYEQYF.